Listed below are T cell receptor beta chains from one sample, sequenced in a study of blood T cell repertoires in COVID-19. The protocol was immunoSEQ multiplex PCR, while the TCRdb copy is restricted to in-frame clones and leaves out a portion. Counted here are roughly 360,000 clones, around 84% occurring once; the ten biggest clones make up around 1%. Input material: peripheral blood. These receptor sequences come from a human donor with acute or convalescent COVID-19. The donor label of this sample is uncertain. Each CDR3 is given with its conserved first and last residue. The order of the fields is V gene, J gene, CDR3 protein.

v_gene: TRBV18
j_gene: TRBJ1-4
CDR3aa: CASSPRGSPNEKLFF

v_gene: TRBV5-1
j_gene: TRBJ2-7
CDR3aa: CASSLAGKTYEQYF

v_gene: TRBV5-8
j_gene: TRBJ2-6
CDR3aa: CASSLARGSGANVLTF

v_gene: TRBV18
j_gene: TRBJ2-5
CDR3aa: CASSPKTSGSHQTQYF

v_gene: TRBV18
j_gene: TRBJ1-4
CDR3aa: CASSSLVNEKLFF

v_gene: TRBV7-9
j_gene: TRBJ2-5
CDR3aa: CASSLTSGGPRETQYF

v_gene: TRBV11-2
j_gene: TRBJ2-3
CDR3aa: CASSTAGGAYQKSTDTQYF

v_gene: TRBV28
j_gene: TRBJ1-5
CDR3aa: CASSSWGGPNQPQHF

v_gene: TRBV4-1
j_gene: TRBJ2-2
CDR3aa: CASSLQGASNTGELFF

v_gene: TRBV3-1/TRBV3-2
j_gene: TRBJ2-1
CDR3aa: CASSQVLYNEQFF

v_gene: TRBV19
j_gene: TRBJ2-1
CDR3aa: CASSPRVGPQGQFF

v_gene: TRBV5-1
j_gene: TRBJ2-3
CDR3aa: CASSSGGTTTSTDTQYF

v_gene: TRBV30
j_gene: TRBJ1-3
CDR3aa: CAGGASFMGNTIYF

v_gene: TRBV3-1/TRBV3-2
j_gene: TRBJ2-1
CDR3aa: CASSLQGRRNEQFF